This entry features one T cell receptor beta chain sequence. The antigen remains undetermined. The data were taken from a study of shared clonotypes between healthy human individuals. V lost 0 bases and J lost 1, with 8 bases in between. The CDR3 runs to 15 residues. Germline V CDR1 and CDR2: MRHNA, SNTAGT. CD45RO-negative, CCR7-selected cells formed the naive CD8 fraction, which excluded terminally differentiated effector memory CD45RA+ cells. Study results and caveats: With a handful of donors compared, around 5.4% of naive CD4 clonotypes were shared. Sampling covered blood only; tissue repertoires likely differ.

Original methodology: ImmunoSEQ sequences covered only the junction and lacked quality scores; filtering therefore differed. Using immunoSEQ multiplex PCR, the repertoire was profiled, and TCRdb retains in-frame clones only, with some absent. The V and J calls and clone size were taken over from that table, and D and trimming were inferred from the DNA. The data contain millions of clones, about 95% of them singletons. Sequenced input: naive CD8+ T cells sorted from blood. The V call is TRBV6-4, the J call TRBJ2-3, with D perhaps TRBD1 (5 bases). This TCR was sampled from a young man in good health. The CDR3 sequence: CASSDSGRGTDTQYF. The CDR3, as DNA: TGTGCCAGCAGTGACTCAGGCAGGGGCACAGATACGCAGTATTTT.